Sequencing of this T cell receptor (beta chain) was carried out in a study of T cell repertoires in cytomegalovirus infection. Study-level background: TCR beta signatures that were public indicated CMV infection and matching HLA type.

The sample holds many counts of this clonotype. Its antigen is not identified. V lost 0 bases, J lost 1 base, and 2 bases stayed unmatched. There are 16 residues in the CDR3. Per germline, CDR1 LGHNA and CDR2 YNFKEQ. From the reads, TCRdb called clonotypes with MiXCR, one entry per CDR3 protein. The sample records some 180,000 distinct CDR3 sequences, roughly 9% being singletons. Study-wide points: Ex vivo, HLA-C-restricted CMV-specific TCR beta clonotypes prevailed over the rest of the response.

The origin of this receptor is a human donor in good health (CMV status not recorded). Some clones in this sample may be carry-over from other donors' samples. The chain couples TRBV4-2 to TRBJ2-1; TRBD2 matches 8 bases. Sequenced material: PBMCs. Here the CDR3 reads CASSQEGGRSYNEQFF. DNA of the CDR3: TGTGCCAGCAGCCAAGAGGGCGGGAGGTCCTACAATGAGCAGTTCTTC.